This note documents a single TCR beta chain sequence. The antigen remains unidentified. Using immunoSEQ multiplex PCR, the repertoire was profiled, and TCRdb retains in-frame clones only, with some absent. The table has 100,000 or so clones, about 93% seen once. This sample was included in a study of T cell responses to AZD1222 COVID-19 vaccine. Points from the study as a whole: A mostly white British donor set with more females was recruited, and clonal diversity was possibly underestimated. Repertoires in all cases were sampled only once the peak T cell response had passed.

The CDR3 contains 14 residues. V shed 5 bases, J shed 1 base, and the junction held 2 bases outside the gene matches. Germline CDR1 is SGHVS and CDR2 is FQNEAQ. The specimen comprised peripheral blood, sampled on day 0 of AZD1222 vaccination. The sequence was obtained from an adult in good health. This chain connects TRBV7-8 to TRBJ1-1, with TRBD1 identical over 9 bases. For the CDR3, the DNA is TGTGCCAGCAGCCCGGGACAGGGGAACACTGAAGCTTTCTTT. It encodes CASSPGQGNTEAFF.